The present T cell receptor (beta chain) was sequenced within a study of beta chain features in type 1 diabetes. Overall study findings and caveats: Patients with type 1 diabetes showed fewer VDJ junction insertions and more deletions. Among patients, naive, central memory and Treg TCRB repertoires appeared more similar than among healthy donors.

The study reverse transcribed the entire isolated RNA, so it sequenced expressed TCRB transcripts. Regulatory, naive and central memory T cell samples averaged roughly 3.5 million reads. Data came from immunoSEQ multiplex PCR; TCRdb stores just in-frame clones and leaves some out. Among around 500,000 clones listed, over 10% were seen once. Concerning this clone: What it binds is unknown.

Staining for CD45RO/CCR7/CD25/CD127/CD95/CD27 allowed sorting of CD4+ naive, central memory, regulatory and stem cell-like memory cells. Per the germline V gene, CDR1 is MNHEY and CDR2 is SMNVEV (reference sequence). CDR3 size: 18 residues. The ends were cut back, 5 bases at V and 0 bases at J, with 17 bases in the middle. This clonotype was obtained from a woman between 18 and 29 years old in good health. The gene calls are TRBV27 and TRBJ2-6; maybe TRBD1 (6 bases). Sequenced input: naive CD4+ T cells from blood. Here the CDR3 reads CASSPPTGSISGANVLTF. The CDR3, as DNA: TGTGCCAGCAGTCCCCCCACAGGGTCCATCTCTGGGGCCAACGTCCTGACTTTC.